The rows below give T cell receptor beta chains drawn from one sample of a study of CD8 T cells in Susac syndrome. TCRdb itself ran the immunoSEQ multiplex PCR reads through MiXCR, one entry per CDR3 protein. The sample lists around 300,000 distinct CDR3 sequences; about nine tenths were seen once. Sequenced input: CD8+ T cells from PBMCs. The receptor source for this set is a human donor with multiple sclerosis. Each CDR3 is given with its conserved first and last residue. Fields, in order: clone size, D gene, V gene, J gene, CDR3 protein, CDR3 DNA. The D gene is left open where the match is weak. Clone size is given for some rows only: seen once, a few or many times, or a class if the clone is expanded.

abundance: -; d_gene: TRBD1; v_gene: TRBV2; j_gene: TRBJ1-1; CDR3aa: CASRQGASTEAFF; CDR3nt: TGTGCCAGCCGACAGGGGGCGAGCACTGAAGCTTTCTTT
abundance: -; d_gene: -; v_gene: TRBV30; j_gene: TRBJ1-5; CDR3aa: CAWSSSGDQPQHF; CDR3nt: TGTGCCTGGAGTTCCTCAGGGGATCAGCCCCAGCATTTT
abundance: -; d_gene: -; v_gene: TRBV13; j_gene: TRBJ1-2; CDR3aa: CASSSLGVWGYTF; CDR3nt: TGTGCCAGCTCCTCTTTGGGCGTTTGGGGCTACACCTTC
abundance: -; d_gene: TRBD1; v_gene: TRBV30; j_gene: TRBJ1-1; CDR3aa: CACIPGGTEAFF; CDR3nt: TGTGCCTGTATACCAGGGGGCACTGAAGCTTTCTTT
abundance: once; d_gene: -; v_gene: TRBV28; j_gene: TRBJ2-3; CDR3aa: CASSFLTDTDTQYF; CDR3nt: TGTGCCAGCAGTTTCCTGACAGACACAGATACGCAGTATTTT
abundance: -; d_gene: -; v_gene: TRBV7-8; j_gene: TRBJ2-1; CDR3aa: CASSLARTQKYNEQFF; CDR3nt: TGTGCCAGCAGCTTAGCACGGACTCAAAAATACAATGAGCAGTTCTTC
abundance: -; d_gene: -; v_gene: TRBV15; j_gene: TRBJ2-1; CDR3aa: CATSLQIGYGEQFF; CDR3nt: TGTGCCACCTCCTTGCAGATAGGGTACGGTGAGCAGTTCTTC
abundance: once; d_gene: -; v_gene: TRBV20-1; j_gene: TRBJ2-1; CDR3aa: CSVRVTSHEQFF; CDR3nt: TGCAGTGTAAGGGTTACGAGCCATGAGCAGTTCTTC
abundance: -; d_gene: -; v_gene: TRBV19; j_gene: TRBJ2-2; CDR3aa: CASYGGPYTGELFF; CDR3nt: TGTGCCAGCTACGGGGGGCCTTACACCGGGGAGCTGTTTTTT
abundance: -; d_gene: -; v_gene: TRBV28; j_gene: TRBJ2-1; CDR3aa: CASSLAPGNEQFF; CDR3nt: TGTGCCAGCAGTTTAGCACCAGGGAATGAGCAGTTCTTC
abundance: -; d_gene: -; v_gene: TRBV7-9; j_gene: TRBJ1-4; CDR3aa: CASSSRDVEKLFF; CDR3nt: TGTGCCAGCAGCTCCCGGGACGTTGAAAAACTGTTTTTT
abundance: -; d_gene: -; v_gene: TRBV19; j_gene: TRBJ1-1; CDR3aa: CASSIWGVNTEAFF; CDR3nt: TGTGCCAGTAGTATATGGGGCGTGAACACTGAAGCTTTCTTT
abundance: once; d_gene: -; v_gene: TRBV2; j_gene: TRBJ1-1; CDR3aa: CASSRTEAFF; CDR3nt: TGTGCCAGCTCTAGGACTGAAGCTTTCTTT
abundance: -; d_gene: -; v_gene: TRBV5-6; j_gene: TRBJ1-3; CDR3aa: CASSLRRSSGNTIYF; CDR3nt: TGTGCCAGCAGCTTGCGGCGGAGCTCTGGAAACACCATATATTTT
abundance: -; d_gene: TRBD2; v_gene: TRBV11-2; j_gene: TRBJ2-1; CDR3aa: CASSSPLTSGAYNEQFF; CDR3nt: TGTGCCAGCAGCTCCCCCCTCACTAGCGGGGCTTACAATGAGCAGTTCTTC
abundance: -; d_gene: -; v_gene: TRBV7-3; j_gene: TRBJ2-1; CDR3aa: CASSSQGRSPDNEQFF; CDR3nt: TGTGCCAGCAGCTCCCAGGGACGGTCCCCTGACAATGAGCAGTTCTTC
abundance: -; d_gene: -; v_gene: TRBV6-2/TRBV6-3; j_gene: TRBJ2-7; CDR3aa: CASSSLIEQYF; CDR3nt: TGTGCCAGCAGTTCCTTGATCGAGCAGTACTTC
abundance: -; d_gene: TRBD2; v_gene: TRBV9; j_gene: TRBJ2-2; CDR3aa: CASSVRGLAGFTGELFF; CDR3nt: TGTGCCAGCAGCGTCAGGGGACTAGCGGGTTTCACCGGGGAGCTGTTTTTT
abundance: -; d_gene: -; v_gene: TRBV19; j_gene: TRBJ1-1; CDR3aa: CASSYPNLAEAFF; CDR3nt: TGTGCCAGTAGTTACCCTAATTTGGCTGAAGCTTTCTTT
abundance: -; d_gene: -; v_gene: TRBV28; j_gene: TRBJ2-5; CDR3aa: CASSSSTVQETQYF; CDR3nt: TGTGCCAGCAGTTCCTCGACAGTCCAAGAGACCCAGTACTTC
abundance: few; d_gene: TRBD2; v_gene: TRBV7-2; j_gene: TRBJ2-1; CDR3aa: CASSLARGLAGNNEQFF; CDR3nt: TGTGCCAGCAGCTTAGCGCGCGGTCTAGCGGGGAACAATGAGCAGTTCTTC
abundance: -; d_gene: -; v_gene: TRBV5-1; j_gene: TRBJ1-1; CDR3aa: CASSLVSSQMNTEAFF; CDR3nt: TGCGCCAGCAGCTTGGTTTCCTCGCAAATGAACACTGAAGCTTTCTTT
abundance: -; d_gene: TRBD2; v_gene: TRBV5-4; j_gene: TRBJ2-7; CDR3aa: CASSTGLAPSSYEQYF; CDR3nt: TGTGCCAGCAGCACGGGACTAGCGCCAAGCTCCTACGAGCAGTACTTC
abundance: once; d_gene: TRBD1; v_gene: TRBV2; j_gene: TRBJ2-2; CDR3aa: CASNRQGGVAGELFF; CDR3nt: TGTGCCAGCAATAGACAGGGCGGAGTTGCCGGGGAGCTGTTTTTT
abundance: -; d_gene: TRBD1; v_gene: TRBV7-2; j_gene: TRBJ2-1; CDR3aa: CASSPGTGDYNEQFF; CDR3nt: TGTGCCAGCAGCCCGGGGACAGGGGATTACAATGAGCAGTTCTTC
abundance: once; d_gene: -; v_gene: TRBV29-1; j_gene: TRBJ2-1; CDR3aa: CSVEEGSLDEFF; CDR3nt: TGCAGCGTTGAAGAAGGTAGCCTAGATGAGTTCTTC
abundance: -; d_gene: -; v_gene: TRBV23-1; j_gene: TRBJ2-5; CDR3aa: CASSQSALSKETQYF; CDR3nt: TGCGCCAGCAGTCAATCGGCCCTGTCTAAAGAGACCCAGTACTTC
abundance: -; d_gene: -; v_gene: TRBV5-6; j_gene: TRBJ1-1; CDR3aa: CASSLLQGNTEAFF; CDR3nt: TGTGCCAGCAGCTTGTTACAGGGAAACACTGAAGCTTTCTTT
abundance: -; d_gene: TRBD2; v_gene: TRBV9; j_gene: TRBJ2-1; CDR3aa: CASSIRQELAGANSYNEQFF; CDR3nt: TGTGCCAGCAGCATCCGACAGGAGCTAGCGGGGGCTAACTCCTACAATGAGCAGTTCTTC
abundance: -; d_gene: -; v_gene: TRBV12-3/TRBV12-4; j_gene: TRBJ2-2; CDR3aa: CASSEGTRNTGELFF; CDR3nt: TGTGCCAGCAGTGAGGGGACACGGAACACCGGGGAGCTGTTTTTT
abundance: -; d_gene: -; v_gene: TRBV7-3; j_gene: TRBJ2-7; CDR3aa: CASSLGPGSGYEQYF; CDR3nt: TGTGCCAGCAGTCTAGGCCCAGGGTCCGGATACGAGCAGTACTTC
abundance: -; d_gene: TRBD1; v_gene: TRBV27; j_gene: TRBJ2-5; CDR3aa: CASSPWTGIVETQYF; CDR3nt: TGTGCCAGCAGCCCTTGGACAGGAATAGTGGAGACCCAGTACTTC
abundance: once; d_gene: -; v_gene: TRBV5-1; j_gene: TRBJ2-5; CDR3aa: CASSFPTTTTGGAQYF; CDR3nt: TGCGCCAGCAGCTTCCCTACGACAACGACCGGGGGAGCCCAGTACTTC
abundance: -; d_gene: -; v_gene: TRBV6-2/TRBV6-3; j_gene: TRBJ2-7; CDR3aa: CASSTSGTYEQYF; CDR3nt: TGTGCCAGCAGTACTTCAGGGACCTACGAGCAGTACTTC
abundance: -; d_gene: TRBD2; v_gene: TRBV20-1; j_gene: TRBJ2-2; CDR3aa: CSANPIAGGNTGELFF; CDR3nt: TGCAGTGCTAATCCTATAGCGGGAGGGAACACCGGGGAGCTGTTTTTT
abundance: -; d_gene: TRBD1; v_gene: TRBV7-9; j_gene: TRBJ2-1; CDR3aa: CASSLSGTGVIDEQFF; CDR3nt: TGTGCCAGCAGCTTGTCCGGGACAGGGGTAATCGATGAGCAGTTCTTC
abundance: -; d_gene: -; v_gene: TRBV6-2/TRBV6-3; j_gene: TRBJ2-1; CDR3aa: CASRPSPGTLPTGYNEQFF; CDR3nt: TGTGCCAGCAGACCGAGTCCCGGGACCTTACCCACCGGATACAATGAGCAGTTCTTC
abundance: -; d_gene: TRBD2; v_gene: TRBV5-5; j_gene: TRBJ2-5; CDR3aa: CASSLIAGGVETQYF; CDR3nt: TGTGCCAGCAGCTTGATAGCGGGGGGCGTGGAGACCCAGTACTTC
abundance: few; d_gene: TRBD2; v_gene: TRBV6-2/TRBV6-3; j_gene: TRBJ2-5; CDR3aa: CASSSGTTRGTQYF; CDR3nt: TGTGCCAGCAGCTCCGGGACTACTCGGGGGACCCAGTACTTC
abundance: -; d_gene: -; v_gene: TRBV4-3; j_gene: TRBJ1-1; CDR3aa: CASSQDVPGTEAFF; CDR3nt: TGCGCCAGCAGCCAAGATGTCCCAGGCACTGAAGCTTTCTTT